The entry below describes one T cell receptor beta chain. The assay was immunoSEQ multiplex PCR, and TCRdb's table has in-frame clones only and misses some. Altogether approximately 100,000 clones are present, around nine tenths being singletons, with the ten largest covering 19%. This sample was included in a study of control samples from healthy donors and cancer patients. Per the germline V gene, CDR1 is SNHLY and CDR2 is FYNNEI. There are 14 residues in the CDR3. The V and J ends lost 8 bases and 7 bases respectively, with 18 bases between them. The gene calls are TRBV2 and TRBJ2-1, with D perhaps being TRBD1 or TRBD2 (6 bases each). The source of this sequence is a man aged 55 to 70 with lung cancer. The sequenced sample was PBMCs. Here the CDR3 DNA reads TGTGCCAGCGCGGGACAACGAGACGGGAATGAGCAGTTCTTC. This gives the protein CASAGQRDGNEQFF.